This TCR beta chain was sequenced for a study of T-cell memory formation after mild COVID-19. Constant-segment-primed 5'RACE gave TCR alpha and TCR beta cDNA libraries with sample barcodes and UMIs. One entry per CDR3 protein, called by TCRdb with MiXCR from the 5' RACE reads. Here the sample spans approximately 28,000 distinct CDR3 sequences, 9.5% to 15% being singletons. Trimming shortened V by 2 bases and J by 0 bases, and 9 bases separated the two germline ends. This CDR3 has 15 residues. CDR1 SGHRS and CDR2 YFSETQ come from the germline V gene. The table lists this clonotype with many counts. The target antigen is unknown. The study's findings and limits: Cross-reactive memory apparently joined, as some responding clones appeared in pre-infection memory. CD4+ clones that contracted lay mainly in CM and EM; CD8+ ones lay in EMRA. Second-wave clones that peaked on day 37 lacked confirmed SARS-CoV-2 specificity.

This TCR derives from an adult woman who had mild COVID-19 (a few samples of this study predate the infection). Cell type and time point are not known. This chain connects TRBV5-1 to TRBJ2-1, with no clear D. The sample comprised PBMCs or a T cell subset sorted from them (not recorded which). CDR3 residues: CASSLTRPSYNEQFF. In DNA, the CDR3 is TGCGCCAGCAGCTTAACCAGACCCTCCTACAATGAGCAGTTCTTC.